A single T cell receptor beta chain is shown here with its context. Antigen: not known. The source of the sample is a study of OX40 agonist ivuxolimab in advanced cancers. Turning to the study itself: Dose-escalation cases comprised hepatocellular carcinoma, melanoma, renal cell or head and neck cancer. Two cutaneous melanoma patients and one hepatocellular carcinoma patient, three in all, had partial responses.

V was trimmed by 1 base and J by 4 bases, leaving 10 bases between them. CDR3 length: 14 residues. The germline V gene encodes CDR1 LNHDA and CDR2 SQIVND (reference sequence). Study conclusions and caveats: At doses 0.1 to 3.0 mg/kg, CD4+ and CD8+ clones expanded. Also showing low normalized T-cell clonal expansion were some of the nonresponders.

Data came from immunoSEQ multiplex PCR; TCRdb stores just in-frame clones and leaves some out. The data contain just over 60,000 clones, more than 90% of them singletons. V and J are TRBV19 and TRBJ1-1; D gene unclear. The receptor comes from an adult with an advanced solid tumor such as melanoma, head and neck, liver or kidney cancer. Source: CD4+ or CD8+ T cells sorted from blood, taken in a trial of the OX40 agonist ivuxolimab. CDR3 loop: CASSIGLAGTEAFF. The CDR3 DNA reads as TGTGCCAGTAGTATAGGCTTGGCGGGCACTGAAGCTTTCTTT.